This T cell receptor (beta chain) was found in a study of T cells of healthy individuals (dated by TCRdb to the late 2010s). The library was prepared using 5' RACE. TCRdb lists the instrument as Illumina MiSeq. The public reads were run again by TCRdb, first through fastp at Q25 and then through MiXCR, and only productive beta chains were kept. A single entry per CDR3 protein holds the most common genes and DNA from its merged rows. The sample has more than 60,000 distinct CDR3 sequences on record, under 20% of them singletons. The ten largest clones capture around 4.6% of the sample. The germline V gene provides CDR1 SGHAT and CDR2 FQNNGV. The CDR3 holds 15 amino acids from the cysteine to the phenylalanine. Only the CDR3 portion is preserved as DNA: 45 bases, with reading frame beginning at the first base. The germline ends are 18 bases apart after V is trimmed by 5 bases and J by 5 bases. Regarding this clonotype: It lacks a known antigen. It has no much larger one-base neighbor in the sample; base qualities were not kept.

This receptor was taken from a human donor in good health. This sequence uses TRBV11-2 and TRBJ1-2; 6 matching bases give a weak D call of TRBD1. CDR3 sequence: CASSAGTPTRYGYTF. The DNA is as follows: TGTGCCAGCAGCGCCGGGACACCGACTCGGTATGGCTACACCTTC. Outside the CDR3, residues come from the reference TRBV11-2 and TRBJ1-2 proteins, so the full variable domain is: EAGVAQSPRYKIIEKRQSVAFWCNPISGHATLYWYQQILGQGPKLLIQFQNNGVVDDSQLPKDRFSAERLKGVDSTLKIQPAKLEDSAVYLCASSAGTPTRYGYTFGSGTRLTVV.